This T cell receptor (beta chain) stems from a study of low-dose radiotherapy and immunotherapy resistance in tumors. At the level of the study: Patients were treated with intravenous nivolumab at 240 mg every two weeks and were also dosed with ipilimumab at 1 mg/kg every six weeks.

Time point given: after trial treatment. As to treatment: LDRT plus nivolumab, ipilimumab, low-dose cyclophosphamide and aspirin (RACIN trial). In the RACIN dose-escalation trial, donors got nivolumab plus ipilimumab with aspirin, cyclophosphamide and radiotherapy. All eligible patients presented with advanced solid tumors that contained no tumor-infiltrating lymphocytes. Alpha- and beta-chain coverage of first-strand cDNA came from TRAV- and TRBV-specific primers. With a V-primer adapter and a constant-region primer, TCRs were amplified for roughly 21 PCR cycles. One entry per CDR3 protein results from TCRdb running MiXCR on the reads. The sample includes roughly 32,000 distinct CDR3 sequences, approximately 49% of them seen just once. V was pared by 2 bases and J by 6 bases, with 11 bases between. Germline-derived CDR1 and CDR2 are SGHVS and FQNEAQ. The CDR3 is made up of 15 amino acids.

Sequenced material: PBMCs, taken after low-dose radiotherapy plus immunotherapy. The chain joins TRBV7-8 to TRBJ1-6, with a possible D match to TRBD1 (6 bases). The clonotype comes from a male donor with gallbladder cancer. The CDR3 DNA follows: TGTGCCAGCAGCTTACATGGGACACTTAATTCACCCCTCCACTTT. Protein sequence: CASSLHGTLNSPLHF.